The 2 T cell receptor beta chains listed next were all sequenced from one sample in a study of PD-L1 blockade in urothelial cancer. This table comes from immunoSEQ multiplex PCR, and its TCRdb copy is limited to in-frame clones, with some not included. Of about 15,000 clones listed, roughly 87% are singletons. This material consisted of PBMCs, taken around atezolizumab (anti-PD-L1) treatment. The receptors stem from a man between 45 and 60 years old with urothelial cancer.

The chain combines TRBV11-2 with TRBJ2-7; TRBD1 is a possible D gene (6 bases). Trimming pared 1 base from V and 0 bases from J, leaving 10 bases between. Germline V gene data show CDR1 as SGHAT and CDR2 as FQNNGV. The CDR3 has 15 amino acids. CDR3 sequence (DNA): TGTGCCAGCAGCTTAGGACAGGAACTCTCCTACGAGCAGTACTTC. It codes for CASSLGQELSYEQYF.

In its sample, this clone was seen a few times. The chain joins TRBV2 to TRBJ1-2, with TRBD1 identical over 7 bases. V shed 6 bases and J 4 bases; nucleotides not matched to a gene: 5. Germline V gene data show CDR1 as SNHLY and CDR2 as FYNNEI. The CDR3 totals 13 residues. The CDR3 coding sequence is TGTGCCAGCAGCGAGGGACAGCCCTATGGCTACACCTTC. Translation gives CASSEGQPYGYTF.